What follows are 18 T cell receptor beta chains derived from one specimen sequenced in a study of human T cells and chemical hapten exposure. Each CDR3 protein is one row after TCRdb ran MiXCR on the RACE reads. The sample holds about 160,000 distinct CDR3 sequences; 28% are singletons and the top ten take 2.1%. The time point is: patch test 3, about 24 weeks after DPC sensitization. Treatment of the sample: therapeutic diphenylcyclopropenone sensitization with weekly scalp DPC. Here the sequenced sample was whole blood, taken in connection with sensitization to the hapten diphenylcyclopropenone (DPC). Receptors were obtained from a woman younger than 35 with alopecia areata. Some clones in this sample may be carry-over from other donors' samples.

This clonotype was observed a handful of times. V usage is TRBV6-4 and J usage is TRBJ2-1, with 8 bases aligning to TRBD2. The CDR3 extends over 13 amino acids. J was trimmed by 7 bases and V by 4 bases; bases with no gene match: 3. CDR1 is MRHNA and CDR2 is SNTAGT in the germline V gene. The CDR3 coding sequence is TGTGCCAGCAGTGGAACGGGGGGGAATGAGCAGTTCTTC. Protein product: CASSGTGGNEQFF.

This clonotype was detected many times. The CDR3 region is CASSAKEGATGELFF. Written as DNA, the CDR3 is TGTGCCAGCAGCGCTAAGGAGGGGGCCACCGGGGAGCTGTTTTTT. The chain employs TRBV9 and TRBJ2-2, with D possibly being TRBD1 (7 bases). Trimming removed 3 bases at V and 4 bases at J, with 13 bases between. The CDR3 has 15 residues. Germline CDR1 is SGDLS and CDR2 is YYNGEE.

The chain employs TRBV7-2 and TRBJ2-5, with 7 positions matching TRBD1. CDR3 length equals 14 residues. V lost 3 bases and J lost 4; bases outside the gene matches: 5. Germline V gene data show CDR1 as SGHTA and CDR2 as FQGNSA. CDR3 DNA: TGTGCCAGCAGCTTGCGGACAGGCGGAGAGACCCAGTACTTC. This translates into CASSLRTGGETQYF.

This clonotype was picked up one time. The junction does not match germline at one end; this may be a read error. The chain recombines TRBV7-6 with TRBJ2-7; TRBD1 aligns across 8 bases. Germline V gives CDR1 SGHVS, CDR2 FNYEAQ. The CDR3 contains 13 residues. CDR3 nucleotide sequence: TGTGTCAGCAGCTCCGGACAGGGCTACGAGCAGTACTTC. Translating it yields CVSSSGQGYEQYF.

The J gene is TRBJ2-7, the V gene TRBV7-9; 12 bases are a match to TRBD1. J gave up 7 bases and V 5 bases, and 6 bases lay outside the gene matches. CDR3 size: 14 residues. Germline assignment: CDR1 SEHNR and CDR2 FQNEAQ (reference sequence). The CDR3 DNA is TGTGCCAGCAGCCAGGGACAGGGGGCACGGGAGCAGTACTTC. Its protein product is CASSQGQGAREQYF.

The table lists this clonotype with a few counts. V is TRBV11-2 and J is TRBJ1-1; D unresolved. The CDR3 is 14 amino acids. Trimming took off 1 base at V and 4 bases at J, with 10 bases between the two ends. Germline V gene lookup returns CDR1 SGHAT and CDR2 FQNNGV. CDR3 nucleotide sequence: TGTGCCAGCAGCTTAGTCGAAGGAAGCACTGAAGCTTTCTTT. Protein product: CASSLVEGSTEAFF.

The J gene is TRBJ2-5, the V gene TRBV7-3; D unresolved. The V gene's germline CDR1 is SGHTA and CDR2 FQGTGA. The CDR3 sequence is 14 residues long. Trimming removed 11 bases at V and 4 bases at J, with 20 bases between. CDR3: CARAPGLLGETQYF. DNA of the CDR3: TGTGCCCGCGCCCCCGGGCTCCTGGGAGAGACCCAGTACTTC.

This chain joins TRBV6-5 and TRBJ1-2; TRBD1 might be the D (5 bases). CDR3 length equals 13 residues. Germline CDR1 reads MNHEY; CDR2 reads SVGAGI. V lost 2 bases and J 8 bases, leaving 12 bases between the germline ends. CDR3 bases: TGTGCCAGCAGTTACCGGGACCTGAGGGGCTACACCTTC. This gives the protein CASSYRDLRGYTF.

V is TRBV9 and J is TRBJ1-1, with D possibly being TRBD1 (6 bases). There are 15 residues in the CDR3. Germline values: CDR1 SGDLS, CDR2 YYNGEE. Trimming cost V 2 bases and J 6 bases, with 17 bases left between them. The CDR3 loop reads CASSVTGTPSSEAFF. The CDR3 DNA sequence: TGTGCCAGCAGCGTCACCGGGACACCAAGCTCTGAAGCTTTCTTT.

This clonotype turned up a few times. The gene calls are TRBV9 and TRBJ2-7, with 7 bases fitting TRBD2. V was pared by 4 bases and J by 2 bases, with 6 bases of the junction left unmatched. CDR3 length equals 14 residues. The germline CDR1 and CDR2 sequences are SGDLS and YYNGEE. Here the CDR3 DNA reads TGTGCCAGCAGCCCTCGGGACTATACCTACGAGCAGTACTTC. It codes for CASSPRDYTYEQYF. The complete variable domain, with remaining parts taken from reference TRBV9 and TRBJ2-7, reads DSGVTQTPKHLITATGQRVTLRCSPRSGDLSVYWYQQSLDQGLQFLIQYYNGEERAKGNILERFSAQQFPDLHSELNLSSLELGDSALYFCASSPRDYTYEQYFGPGTRLTVT.

The chain carries TRBV27 and TRBJ2-7; D may match TRBD1 or TRBD2 (5 bases each). V lost 2 bases and J 2 bases, leaving 10 bases between the germline ends. The germline V gene encodes CDR1 MNHEY and CDR2 SMNVEV (reference sequence). The CDR3 sequence is 14 residues long. CDR3 amino acids: CASSLRGATYEQYF. The CDR3, as DNA: TGTGCCAGCAGTTTAAGAGGGGCCACCTACGAGCAGTACTTC.

This clonotype has just a few counts. This chain connects TRBV20-1 to TRBJ2-5, with a tentative D call TRBD2 (6 bases). The CDR3 spans 15 residues. From germline, CDR1 is DFQATT and CDR2 SNEGSKA (reference sequence). The V and J ends lost 1 base and 2 bases respectively, with 14 bases between them. In nucleotides, the CDR3 is TGCAGTGCTAGAGGAGGAGGGGTCAGACAAGAGACCCAGTACTTC. Its protein product is CSARGGGVRQETQYF.

The V and J genes are TRBV7-9 and TRBJ2-3; 7 positions match TRBD2. This CDR3 has 16 amino acids. From germline, CDR1 is SEHNR and CDR2 FQNEAQ (reference sequence). With 6 bases clipped from V and 1 base from J, the junction kept 10 bases outside the gene matches. CDR3: CASRPRLARGTDTQYF. The CDR3 bases are TGTGCCAGCAGGCCGCGACTAGCACGAGGCACAGATACGCAGTATTTT.

This sequence joins TRBV29-1 and TRBJ1-2; 8 positions agree with TRBD1. The germline CDR1 and CDR2 sequences are SQVTM and ANQGSEA. Trimming cost V 7 bases and J 3 bases; bases outside gene matches: 7. This CDR3 contains 13 residues. As DNA, the CDR3 is TGCAGCGCGGACAGGGAGTTTGACTATGGCTACACCTTC. Its protein is CSADREFDYGYTF. Looking up the rest from reference TRBV29-1 and TRBJ1-2 gives the full variable domain: SAVISQKPSRDICQRGTSLTIQCQVDSQVTMMFWYRQQPGQSLTLIATANQGSEATYESGFVIDKFPISRPNLTFSTLTVSNMSPEDSSIYLCSADREFDYGYTFGSGTRLTVV.

This clonotype was seen a handful of times. The chain carries TRBV6-2 or TRBV6-3 and TRBJ1-2, with D possibly TRBD1 on 5 matching bases. The germline V gene encodes CDR1 MNHEY and CDR2 SVGEGT. V was pared by 5 bases and J by 9 bases, with 16 bases between. The CDR3 loop spans 13 amino acids. Here the CDR3 reads CASSTGPPRSYTF. CDR3 bases: TGTGCCAGCAGTACGGGACCGCCAAGGAGCTACACCTTC.

V gene TRBV4-2 combines with J gene TRBJ2-1, with 9 bases aligning to TRBD2. V trimming: 1 base; J trimming: 7 bases; junction bases outside the gene matches: 8. CDR1 is LGHNA and CDR2 is YNFKEQ in the germline V gene. This CDR3 is 16 amino acids long. CDR3 sequence: CASSQGAGGLVNEQFF. In DNA, the CDR3 is TGTGCCAGCAGCCAAGGAGCGGGAGGACTGGTAAATGAGCAGTTCTTC.

In its sample, this clonotype was seen a few times. The rearrangement links TRBV25-1 to TRBJ2-4; tentatively, D is TRBD2 (7 bases). CDR3 size: 15 residues. CDR1 is MGHDK, CDR2 SYGVNS, per germline. Trimming took off 4 bases at V and 8 bases at J, with 18 bases between the two ends. CDR3 region: CASSGGGPSKDIQYF. The CDR3 DNA reads TGTGCCAGCAGTGGGGGGGGGCCCTCCAAGGACATTCAGTACTTC. Filled out from reference TRBV25-1 and TRBJ2-4, the complete variable domain reads EADIYQTPRYLVIGTGKKITLECSQTMGHDKMYWYQQDPGMELHLIHYSYGVNSTEKGDLSSESTVSRIRTEHFPLTLESARPSHTSQYLCASSGGGPSKDIQYFGAGTRLSVL.

Many counts were recorded for this clonotype. This chain uses TRBV12-3 or TRBV12-4 with TRBJ2-7, with no clear D. The V and J ends lost 1 base and 3 bases respectively, with 7 bases between them. The CDR3 spans 13 residues. CDR3 coding DNA: TGTGCCAGCAGTTTAGTGACGGTCTACGAGCAGTACTTC. Translated: CASSLVTVYEQYF.